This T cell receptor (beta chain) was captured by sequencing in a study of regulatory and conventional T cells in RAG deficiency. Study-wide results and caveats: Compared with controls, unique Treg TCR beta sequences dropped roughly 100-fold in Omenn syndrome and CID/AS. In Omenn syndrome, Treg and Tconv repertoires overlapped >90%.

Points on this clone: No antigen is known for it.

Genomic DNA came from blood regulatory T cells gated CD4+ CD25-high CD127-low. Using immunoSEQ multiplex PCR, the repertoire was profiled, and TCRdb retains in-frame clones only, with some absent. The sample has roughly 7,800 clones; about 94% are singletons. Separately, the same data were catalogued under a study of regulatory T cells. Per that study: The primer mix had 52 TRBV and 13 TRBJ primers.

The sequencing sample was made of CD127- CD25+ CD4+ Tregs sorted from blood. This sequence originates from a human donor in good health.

The CDR3 bases are TGCGCCAGCAGCTTGGGACAGGCGGCAGATACGCAGTATTTT. Protein: CASSLGQAADTQYF. The chain employs TRBV5-1 and TRBJ2-3, with D perhaps matching TRBD1 (6 bases). There are 14 residues in the CDR3. Germline assignment: CDR1 SGHRS and CDR2 YFSETQ. The V and J ends lost 0 bases and 4 bases respectively, with 9 bases between them.